This T cell receptor (beta chain) derives from a study of control samples from healthy donors and cancer patients. Germline V gene data show CDR1 as MNHEY and CDR2 as SMNVEV (reference sequence). There are 18 residues in the CDR3. The ends lost 4 bases at V and 2 bases at J; junction bases unmatched: 12. The protocol was immunoSEQ multiplex PCR, while the TCRdb copy is restricted to in-frame clones and leaves out a portion. This table has roughly 88,000 clones, approximately 93% appearing once. The origin of this receptor is a man between 18 and 29 years old in good health. Source material: blood. V usage is TRBV27 and J usage is TRBJ2-1; 9 bases are shared with TRBD2. The CDR3 spells CASSSLPLAGETYNEQFF. In DNA form, the CDR3 reads TGTGCCAGCAGTTCCCTCCCCTTAGCGGGAGAAACCTACAATGAGCAGTTCTTC.